Shown below are 8 T cell receptor beta chains from a single sample sequenced in a study of blood T cells in healthy people across ages. Together with a sample-barcoded 5' primer, a J-beta primer mix was included in a second PCR lasting about 7 to 11 cycles. TCRdb passed the 5' RACE reads through MiXCR, listing each CDR3 protein once. This sample has over 950,000 distinct CDR3 sequences; around two fifths occur once, and the top ten carry around 14%. Sequenced: blood. These receptor sequences come from a man aged 18 to 30 in good health.

The V gene is TRBV5-1, the J gene TRBJ1-1, with D unclear. The V gene's germline CDR1 is SGHRS and CDR2 YFSETQ. This CDR3 is 15 amino acids long. The V and J ends lost 0 bases and 6 bases respectively, with 15 bases between them. CDR3 sequence reads: CASSLEGSSRPEAFF. CDR3 nucleotides: TGCGCCAGCAGCTTGGAGGGTTCTTCTAGACCTGAAGCTTTCTTT.

Written as DNA, the CDR3 is TGTGCCAGCAGCGTAGACAGCGGGGGAGCCACAGATACGCAGTATTTT. Protein sequence: CASSVDSGGATDTQYF. The J gene is TRBJ2-3, the V gene TRBV9, with 8 bases fitting TRBD2. The CDR3 consists of 16 residues. Germline V gives CDR1 SGDLS, CDR2 YYNGEE. After removal of 0 bases from V and 2 bases from J, the junction contained 5 bases not matched to a gene.

This chain links TRBV20-1 with TRBJ2-3, with a possible D match to TRBD1 (6 bases). V gave up 4 bases and J gave up 1 base, with 6 bases separating them. Germline V lookup: CDR1 DFQATT, CDR2 SNEGSKA (reference sequence). The CDR3 has 12 residues. This CDR3 reads CSATGGTDTQYF. CDR3 coding DNA: TGCAGTGCTACAGGGGGCACAGATACGCAGTATTTT.

The V and J genes are TRBV7-9 and TRBJ1-2; D remains unclear. Looked up from germline, CDR1 is SEHNR and CDR2 is FQNEAQ (reference sequence). V was shortened by 0 bases and J by 6 bases, with 11 bases between the two germline ends. This CDR3 comprises 14 residues. The CDR3 here is CASSLALYENGYTF. The DNA for the CDR3 is TGTGCCAGCAGCTTAGCGTTGTACGAGAATGGCTACACCTTC.

This chain joins TRBV10-3 and TRBJ1-2, with 8 bases identical to TRBD1. This CDR3 is 16 amino acids long. Germline V CDR1 and CDR2: ENHRY, SYGVKD. Trimming at V came to 10 bases and at J to 4 bases, leaving 17 bases not matched to a gene. The CDR3 nucleotides read TGTGCCACCGAGGCCAGGGACAGGTCAATTGGCTATGGCTACACCTTC. It specifies CATEARDRSIGYGYTF.

In its sample, this clonotype was seen many times. The V call is TRBV12-3 or TRBV12-4, the J call TRBJ2-7; D possibly matches TRBD1 or TRBD2 (6 bases each). The CDR3 spans 13 residues. Trimming cost V 4 bases and J 2 bases, with 9 bases left between them. The CDR3 DNA sequence: TGTGCCAGCAGTTCGGGGGCAACCTACGAGCAGTACTTC. Translation: CASSSGATYEQYF.

V and J are TRBV6-2 or TRBV6-3 and TRBJ2-1, with 9 bases aligning to TRBD2. The CDR3 is 15 residues long. The germline gives CDR1 MNHEY, CDR2 SVGEGT. V was pared by 6 bases and J by 3 bases, with 6 bases of the junction left unmatched. CDR3 sequence reads: CASSLAGFSYNEQFF. The CDR3 DNA is TGTGCCAGCAGCCTAGCGGGGTTTAGCTACAATGAGCAGTTCTTC.

CDR3 loop: CASSLAGWKNEQFF. The CDR3 DNA follows: TGTGCCAGCAGCCTAGCGGGGTGGAAAAATGAGCAGTTCTTC. The chain carries TRBV6-2 or TRBV6-3 and TRBJ2-1; 9 bases are shared with TRBD2. The CDR3 spans 14 residues. Germline loops: CDR1 MNHEY, CDR2 SVGEGT. V shed 6 bases, J shed 7 bases, and the junction held 7 bases outside the gene matches.